The clone carrying this TCR gamma chain was observed at least ten times. Its antigen is unidentified. The TCRdb protein, from a much larger clone, departs from this DNA's translation at residue 12, likely by read error; the protein shown derives from the DNA. This CDR3 region has 14 residues. The germline CDR1 and CDR2 sequences are EGSNGY and YDSYNSKV. The sample originates from a study of γδ T cells in repeated Plasmodium falciparum infection. The overall study: Four controlled malaria infections with P. falciparum NF54 spanned about 600 days. Sampling occurred at baseline, pre-infection for selected infections, and 21 days post-infection. Study outcomes and limitations: Vdelta2-negative gammadelta repertoires, largely Vdelta1+, seemingly showed infection-driven waves of new clonal selection.

TRG and TRD sequences were obtained from every sorted gammadelta sample. TCRdb reprocessed the multiplex PCR reads through CATT. The sample records about 26,000 gamma-chain clones, 2.5% to 3.5% being singletons. Vgamma9/Vdelta2+ and Vdelta2-negative gammadelta T cells were flow-sorted from PBMC for bulk sequencing. This clonotype was sampled from a pool of human donors (malaria-infected and uninfected, not separated). Sequences were obtained from gamma-delta T cells from blood. No J gene was named, though the V gene is TRGV2. The CDR3 sequence: CATWDVRNYYKELF. The DNA of the CDR3 is TGTGCCACCTGGGACGTCCGGAATTATTATAAGGAACTCTTT.